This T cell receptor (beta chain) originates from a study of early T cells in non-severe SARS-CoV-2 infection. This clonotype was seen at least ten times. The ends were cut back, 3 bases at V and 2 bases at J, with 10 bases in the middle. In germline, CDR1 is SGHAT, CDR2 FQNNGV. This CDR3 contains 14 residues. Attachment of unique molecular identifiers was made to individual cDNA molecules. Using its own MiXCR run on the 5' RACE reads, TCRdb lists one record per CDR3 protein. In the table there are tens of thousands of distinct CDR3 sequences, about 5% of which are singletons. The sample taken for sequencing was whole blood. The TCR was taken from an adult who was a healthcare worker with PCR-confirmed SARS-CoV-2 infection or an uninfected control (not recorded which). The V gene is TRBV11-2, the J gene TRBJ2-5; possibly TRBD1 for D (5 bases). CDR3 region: CASSFGAVQETQYF. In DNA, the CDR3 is TGTGCCAGCAGCTTTGGGGCAGTACAAGAGACCCAGTACTTC.